This T cell receptor beta chain was documented in a study of T cells in localized non-small cell lung cancer. Study outcomes and limitations: There was an association of higher blood T cell density with longer overall survival. Tumor trailed uninvolved adjacent lung in T cell clonality, which peaked there. Heterogeneity cannot be ruled out, as sequencing used one tumor region only. The appearance of a median approximately 61 of the top 100 tumor clones was seen in adjacent lung.

By frequency in the sample, this clone is large. What it recognizes is unknown. TCRdb keeps only in-frame clones here, not all; method: immunoSEQ multiplex PCR. The profile shows 28,000 or so clones, approximately 84% of them singletons. The CDR3 length is 14 residues. The V end was cut by 3 bases, the J end by 0 bases, with 8 bases between. Germline V gives CDR1 SQVTM, CDR2 ANQGSEA. This receptor was obtained from a man aged 35 to 69 with stage III squamous cell lung carcinoma. The chain employs TRBV29-1 and TRBJ2-2, with no clear D. The material sequenced was peripheral blood, taken before any cancer treatment. The CDR3 region has the DNA TGCAGCGTTGATGTGGGTTCGAACACCGGGGAGCTGTTTTTT. It translates to CSVDVGSNTGELFF.